These 13 T cell receptor beta chains were sequenced from one sample in a study of cytomegalovirus exposure and HLA in healthy donors. Profiled with immunoSEQ multiplex PCR; TCRdb holds only in-frame clones, not every one. The table lists about 200,000 clones, approximately 87% of them singletons, with roughly 5.4% in the top ten. Sequenced: PBMCs. The receptors here all came from a woman aged 18-35 years in good health and CMV-seronegative.

The V gene is TRBV11-2, the J gene TRBJ2-4, with 9 bases identical to TRBD1. J gave up 7 bases and V 6 bases, and 4 bases lay outside the gene matches. The CDR3 covers 13 residues. The germline V gene encodes CDR1 SGHAT and CDR2 FQNNGV. CDR3 nucleotide sequence: TGTGCCAGCAGACGGGGACAGGGTAACATTCAGTACTTC. It is translated as CASRRGQGNIQYF.

The genes are TRBV5-1 and TRBJ2-5; 10 nucleotides align to TRBD2. Germline V gene lookup returns CDR1 SGHRS and CDR2 YFSETQ. CDR3 length: 15 amino acids. V lost 2 bases and J lost 1; bases outside the gene matches: 2. For the CDR3, the DNA is TGCGCCAGCAGCTTCGGACTAGCGGCCCAAGAGACCCAGTACTTC. This translates into CASSFGLAAQETQYF.

This clone was observed a single time. The chain uses TRBV29-1 and TRBJ2-1, with D unclear. This CDR3 comprises 11 residues. Germline assignment: CDR1 SQVTM and CDR2 ANQGSEA. V lost 7 bases and J 4 bases, leaving 8 bases between the germline ends. CDR3 in DNA: TGCAGCGCCCAAAATTACAATGAGCAGTTCTTC. This codes for CSAQNYNEQFF.

This chain links TRBV27 with TRBJ2-1; 12 positions match TRBD2. Germline V CDR1 and CDR2: MNHEY, SMNVEV (reference sequence). With V trimmed by 4 bases and J by 7 bases, 5 bases remained unmatched. This CDR3 has 15 residues. In DNA, the CDR3 is TGTGCCAGCAGTTCCCTAGCGGGAGGGAAGAATGAGCAGTTCTTC. It is translated as CASSSLAGGKNEQFF.

The genes are TRBV6-1 and TRBJ2-7; 9 bases map to TRBD1. The CDR3 is 17 amino acids. CDR1 MNHNS and CDR2 SASEGT come from the germline V gene. The ends lost 0 bases at V and 4 bases at J; junction bases unmatched: 10. The CDR3 protein is CASSEAAFGTGLYEQYF. The CDR3 bases are TGTGCCAGCAGTGAAGCTGCTTTCGGGACAGGGCTATACGAGCAGTACTTC.

The chain combines TRBV28 with TRBJ1-5, with D possibly TRBD1 on 6 matching bases. V was trimmed by 3 bases and J by 2 bases, leaving 11 bases between them. Germline loops: CDR1 MDHEN, CDR2 SYDVKM. The CDR3 length is 15 residues. In nucleotides, the CDR3 is TGTGCCAGCAGTTTCAGGGGAGCGGGCAATCAGCCCCAGCATTTT. Translating it yields CASSFRGAGNQPQHF.

Points on this clone: Other DNA sequences in the sample encode the same CDR3. V and J are TRBV27 and TRBJ2-1; TRBD2 matches at 10 bases. Germline V gene sequence: CDR1 MNHEY, CDR2 SMNVEV (reference sequence). The CDR3 contains 14 residues. Trimming cost V 3 bases and J 4 bases; bases outside gene matches: 0. CDR3 sequence (DNA): TGTGCCAGCAGTTTGACTAGCGGGTACAATGAGCAGTTCTTC. Encoded protein: CASSLTSGYNEQFF.

The chain couples TRBV28 to TRBJ2-7; 10 positions agree with TRBD2. Germline-derived CDR1 and CDR2 are MDHEN and SYDVKM. V dropped 3 bases and J dropped 9; count of bases not matched to a gene: 11. The CDR3 totals 15 residues. In DNA form, the CDR3 reads TGTGCCAGCAGTTTCGAAGGGACTAGCGACTTAGGGCAGTACTTC. Translation gives CASSFEGTSDLGQYF.

The chain employs TRBV19 and TRBJ2-1; 8 bases fit TRBD2. This CDR3 region has 17 residues. The ends lost 4 bases at V and 1 base at J; junction bases unmatched: 9. Germline V gene sequence: CDR1 LNHDA, CDR2 SQIVND (reference sequence). As DNA, the CDR3 is TGTGCCAGTAGTAGGGGACTAGTGGGGTCGTCCTACAATGAGCAGTTCTTC. Protein sequence: CASSRGLVGSSYNEQFF.

This sequence joins TRBV19 and TRBJ2-1; 7 bases line up with TRBD2. Germline CDR1 LNHDA, CDR2 SQIVND (reference sequence). The CDR3 totals 15 residues. With 7 bases clipped from V and 8 bases from J, the junction kept 14 bases outside the gene matches. Here the CDR3 DNA reads TGTGCCAGTACCCCACCTCTAGGGAGGGGCGATGAGCAGTTCTTC. Translation gives CASTPPLGRGDEQFF.

The rearrangement uses TRBV19 and TRBJ2-4; D perhaps matches TRBD2 (6 bases). This CDR3 is 15 amino acids long. Trimming removed 6 bases at V and 0 bases at J, with 12 bases between. The germline V gene encodes CDR1 LNHDA and CDR2 SQIVND (reference sequence). CDR3 residues: CASRNQGLAKNIQYF. The CDR3 DNA reads TGTGCCAGTAGGAATCAGGGACTAGCCAAAAACATTCAGTACTTC.

The chain links TRBV18 to TRBJ1-2, with a possible D match to TRBD1 (6 bases). This CDR3 is built from 15 residues. Germline values: CDR1 KGHSH, CDR2 LQKENI. V lost 0 bases to trimming and J lost 5 bases, with 13 bases between them. As DNA, the CDR3 is TGTGCCAGCTCACCACCGGCCGGGGGGCCTTATGGCTACACCTTC. Encoded protein: CASSPPAGGPYGYTF.

This chain joins TRBV5-8 and TRBJ1-3, with D possibly TRBD1 on 6 matching bases. Trimming took 4 bases from V and 0 from J, leaving 14 bases between them. In germline, CDR1 is SGHTS, CDR2 YDEGEE. The CDR3 length is 16 residues. CDR3 nucleotide sequence: TGTGCCAGCAGCCTCCCGGGACAAAGCTCTGGAAACACCATATATTTT. It yields the protein CASSLPGQSSGNTIYF.